These T cell receptor beta chains were read from a single sample in a study of T cell responses to AZD1222 COVID-19 vaccine. Clones were sequenced by immunoSEQ multiplex PCR, and TCRdb holds only the in-frame ones, with some missing. The data show roughly 140,000 clones, 88% seen once. The sequences come from peripheral blood, collected on day 0 of AZD1222 vaccination. The origin of the receptors is an adult in good health. The CDR3 runs from the conserved cysteine through the conserved F or W. Each record gives: D gene, clone size, V gene, J gene, CDR3 protein, CDR3 DNA. The D gene is left open where the match is weak. Clone size is not always given. Where it is, it says once, few, many or a class for expanded clones.

d_call: NA
clone_size: NA
v_call: TRBV5-8
j_call: TRBJ2-4
cdr3_aa: CASSFGGQLRAKNIQYF
cdr3_nt: TGTGCCAGCAGCTTCGGCGGTCAACTAAGGGCCAAAAACATTCAGTACTTC

d_call: TRBD2
clone_size: NA
v_call: TRBV6-6
j_call: TRBJ2-1
cdr3_aa: CASSRVAGVYNEQFF
cdr3_nt: TGTGCCAGCAGCCGAGTAGCGGGTGTATACAATGAGCAGTTCTTC

d_call: NA
clone_size: NA
v_call: TRBV11-3
j_call: TRBJ1-1
cdr3_aa: CASSLRGRGEAFF
cdr3_nt: TGTGCCAGCAGCTTAAGGGGGAGGGGTGAAGCTTTCTTT

d_call: NA
clone_size: NA
v_call: TRBV6-5
j_call: TRBJ2-1
cdr3_aa: CASSPTGISEQFF
cdr3_nt: TGTGCCAGCAGTCCAACAGGGATTAGTGAGCAGTTCTTC

d_call: NA
clone_size: NA
v_call: TRBV4-2
j_call: TRBJ1-2
cdr3_aa: CASSQDPLGGGYGYTF
cdr3_nt: TGTGCCAGCAGCCAAGACCCACTGGGGGGGGGCTATGGCTACACCTTC

d_call: TRBD2
clone_size: NA
v_call: TRBV5-1
j_call: TRBJ2-5
cdr3_aa: CASSLGGTSGETQYF
cdr3_nt: TGCGCCAGCAGCTTGGGGGGGACTAGCGGCGAGACCCAGTACTTC

d_call: TRBD1
clone_size: NA
v_call: TRBV7-9
j_call: TRBJ1-2
cdr3_aa: CASSPRTGGRGYTF
cdr3_nt: TGTGCCAGCAGCCCGAGGACAGGAGGAAGAGGCTACACCTTC

d_call: NA
clone_size: NA
v_call: TRBV2
j_call: TRBJ1-5
cdr3_aa: CASRVGGSYQPQHF
cdr3_nt: TGTGCCAGCAGGGTTGGGGGATCATATCAGCCCCAGCATTTT

d_call: NA
clone_size: NA
v_call: TRBV7-2
j_call: TRBJ1-1
cdr3_aa: CASSFGTNTEAFF
cdr3_nt: TGTGCCAGCAGCTTTGGGACAAACACTGAAGCTTTCTTT

d_call: NA
clone_size: NA
v_call: TRBV11-2
j_call: TRBJ2-7
cdr3_aa: CASSLAGGAAIREQYF
cdr3_nt: TGTGCCAGCAGCCTGGCCGGAGGGGCCGCTATACGCGAGCAGTACTTC

d_call: TRBD2
clone_size: NA
v_call: TRBV9
j_call: TRBJ2-1
cdr3_aa: CASSVVGGRALF
cdr3_nt: TGTGCCAGCAGCGTAGTGGGCGGGAGGGCGCTCTTC

d_call: NA
clone_size: NA
v_call: TRBV30
j_call: TRBJ1-1
cdr3_aa: CAWTRGGGRTEAFF
cdr3_nt: TGTGCCTGGACTAGAGGCGGGGGGCGAACTGAAGCTTTCTTT

d_call: NA
clone_size: NA
v_call: TRBV28
j_call: TRBJ2-7
cdr3_aa: CASSLAPGTYSYEQYF
cdr3_nt: TGTGCCAGCAGTCTAGCTCCCGGGACCTACTCCTACGAGCAGTACTTC

d_call: NA
clone_size: NA
v_call: TRBV5-1
j_call: TRBJ2-1
cdr3_aa: CASSSSSTYNEQFF
cdr3_nt: TGCGCCAGCAGCTCCTCGAGCACATACAATGAGCAGTTCTTC

d_call: NA
clone_size: NA
v_call: TRBV30
j_call: TRBJ2-3
cdr3_aa: CAWSVRDTQYF
cdr3_nt: TGTGCCTGGAGTGTACGTGATACGCAGTATTTT

d_call: TRBD2
clone_size: NA
v_call: TRBV7-7
j_call: TRBJ2-1
cdr3_aa: CASSPGLADNEQFF
cdr3_nt: TGTGCTAGCAGCCCGGGACTAGCGGACAATGAGCAGTTCTTC

d_call: NA
clone_size: NA
v_call: TRBV30
j_call: TRBJ1-1
cdr3_aa: CAWSSGRTEAFF
cdr3_nt: TGTGCCTGGAGTTCAGGGCGCACTGAAGCTTTCTTT

d_call: NA
clone_size: NA
v_call: TRBV20-1
j_call: TRBJ2-5
cdr3_aa: CSARLGETQYF
cdr3_nt: TGCAGTGCTAGGCTCGGAGAGACCCAGTACTTC

d_call: NA
clone_size: NA
v_call: TRBV5-8
j_call: TRBJ2-7
cdr3_aa: CASSFRGAYEQYF
cdr3_nt: TGTGCCAGCAGCTTCAGGGGAGCCTACGAGCAGTACTTC

d_call: NA
clone_size: NA
v_call: TRBV19
j_call: TRBJ1-5
cdr3_aa: CASRDRLQPQHF
cdr3_nt: TGTGCCAGTAGAGACAGGTTACAGCCCCAGCATTTT

d_call: NA
clone_size: once
v_call: TRBV5-5
j_call: TRBJ1-5
cdr3_aa: CASSSSFSQPQHF
cdr3_nt: TGTGCCAGCAGCTCCTCCTTTAGTCAGCCCCAGCATTTT

d_call: TRBD1
clone_size: NA
v_call: TRBV28
j_call: TRBJ2-7
cdr3_aa: CASSHLRGREQYF
cdr3_nt: TGTGCCAGCAGCCACCTTAGGGGGCGCGAGCAGTACTTC

d_call: NA
clone_size: NA
v_call: TRBV19
j_call: TRBJ2-1
cdr3_aa: CASTPHPPLQLNSYNEQFF
cdr3_nt: TGTGCCAGTACCCCACACCCACCTCTACAGCTTAACTCCTACAATGAGCAGTTCTTC

d_call: TRBD2
clone_size: NA
v_call: TRBV3-1/TRBV3-2
j_call: TRBJ2-7
cdr3_aa: CASSPTSGRAWGEQYF
cdr3_nt: TGTGCCAGCAGTCCGACTAGCGGGAGGGCCTGGGGCGAGCAGTACTTC

d_call: TRBD1
clone_size: NA
v_call: TRBV19
j_call: TRBJ2-6
cdr3_aa: CASSGTAVRSPSGANVLTF
cdr3_nt: TGTGCCAGTAGCGGGACAGCAGTTAGGTCCCCCTCTGGGGCCAACGTCCTGACTTTC

d_call: NA
clone_size: once
v_call: TRBV28
j_call: TRBJ1-1
cdr3_aa: CAIHPPTSFMNTEAFF
cdr3_nt: TGTGCCATCCACCCCCCGACAAGCTTTATGAACACTGAAGCTTTCTTT

d_call: TRBD1
clone_size: NA
v_call: TRBV7-2
j_call: TRBJ1-5
cdr3_aa: CASSRGQSNQPQHF
cdr3_nt: TGTGCCAGCAGCCGGGGACAGAGCAATCAGCCCCAGCATTTT

d_call: TRBD2
clone_size: once
v_call: TRBV19
j_call: TRBJ2-7
cdr3_aa: CASSFGLAGGGFYEQYF
cdr3_nt: TGTGCCAGTAGTTTTGGGCTAGCGGGAGGGGGTTTCTACGAGCAGTACTTC

d_call: TRBD1
clone_size: NA
v_call: TRBV7-8
j_call: TRBJ1-2
cdr3_aa: CASSPRTGYYGYTF
cdr3_nt: TGTGCCAGCAGCCCCCGGACAGGGTATTATGGCTACACCTTC

d_call: NA
clone_size: NA
v_call: TRBV7-8
j_call: TRBJ1-1
cdr3_aa: CASSPDRYTEAFF
cdr3_nt: TGTGCCAGCAGCCCGGACAGATACACTGAAGCTTTCTTT

d_call: NA
clone_size: NA
v_call: TRBV27
j_call: TRBJ1-1
cdr3_aa: CASSFLGSGTEAFF
cdr3_nt: TGTGCCAGCAGTTTCTTGGGGAGCGGCACTGAAGCTTTCTTT

d_call: NA
clone_size: NA
v_call: TRBV29-1
j_call: TRBJ1-2
cdr3_aa: CSAVDGPYGYTF
cdr3_nt: TGCAGCGCCGTGGACGGGCCATATGGCTACACCTTC

d_call: NA
clone_size: NA
v_call: TRBV6-5
j_call: TRBJ1-5
cdr3_aa: CASSYSGGSQPQHF
cdr3_nt: TGTGCCAGCAGTTACTCCGGGGGATCTCAGCCCCAGCATTTT

d_call: NA
clone_size: NA
v_call: TRBV5-4
j_call: TRBJ1-2
cdr3_aa: CASSFPRGYGYTF
cdr3_nt: TGTGCCAGCAGCTTCCCCCGGGGCTATGGCTACACCTTC

d_call: NA
clone_size: NA
v_call: TRBV7-2
j_call: TRBJ1-2
cdr3_aa: CASSLDEALPYGYTF
cdr3_nt: TGTGCCAGCAGCTTAGATGAGGCTCTACCTTATGGCTACACCTTC